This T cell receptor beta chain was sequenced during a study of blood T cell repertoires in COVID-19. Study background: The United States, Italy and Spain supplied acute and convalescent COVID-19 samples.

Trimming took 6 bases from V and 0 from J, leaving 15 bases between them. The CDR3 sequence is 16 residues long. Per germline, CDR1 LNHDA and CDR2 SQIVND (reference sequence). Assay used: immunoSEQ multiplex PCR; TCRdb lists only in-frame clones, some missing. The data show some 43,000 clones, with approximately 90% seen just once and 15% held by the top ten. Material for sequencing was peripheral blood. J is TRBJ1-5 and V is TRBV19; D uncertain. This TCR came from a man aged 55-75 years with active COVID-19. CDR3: CASSAGTPGSNQPQHF. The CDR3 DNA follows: TGTGCCAGTAGCGCAGGTACCCCCGGTAGCAATCAGCCCCAGCATTTT.